Detailed here is one T cell receptor (beta chain). This record belongs to a study of blood T cell repertoires in COVID-19. For the study at large: The origin of the acute and convalescent COVID-19 samples was the United States, Italy and Spain. T cells, B-cell-depleted T cells, or PBMCs provided the cDNA or gDNA that served as material.

This study enrolled people aged about 18 to 90 from around 26 US geographic areas. In the original analysis: It was from reference gene primer amplification that nucleated cell counts were estimated. Sequencing used immunoSEQ multiplex PCR; TCRdb keeps in-frame clones, though not all of them. V and J calls plus clone size are reproduced from that table; the DNA served to infer D and trimming. The sample carries 230,000 or so clones, 70% to 90% recorded once. This TCR derives from a woman in her forties with acute COVID-19. Material for sequencing was PBMCs or T cells enriched from blood (not recorded which).

CDR3 residues: CASSLGQMGTQYF. CDR3 DNA sequence: TGTGCCAGCAGCTTAGGACAGATGGGGACCCAGTACTTC. The genes are TRBV7-2 and TRBJ2-5; maybe TRBD1 (5 bases). V shed 1 base and J shed 7 bases, with 10 bases lying between them. The germline V gene encodes CDR1 SGHTA and CDR2 FQGNSA. The CDR3 sequence is 13 residues long.